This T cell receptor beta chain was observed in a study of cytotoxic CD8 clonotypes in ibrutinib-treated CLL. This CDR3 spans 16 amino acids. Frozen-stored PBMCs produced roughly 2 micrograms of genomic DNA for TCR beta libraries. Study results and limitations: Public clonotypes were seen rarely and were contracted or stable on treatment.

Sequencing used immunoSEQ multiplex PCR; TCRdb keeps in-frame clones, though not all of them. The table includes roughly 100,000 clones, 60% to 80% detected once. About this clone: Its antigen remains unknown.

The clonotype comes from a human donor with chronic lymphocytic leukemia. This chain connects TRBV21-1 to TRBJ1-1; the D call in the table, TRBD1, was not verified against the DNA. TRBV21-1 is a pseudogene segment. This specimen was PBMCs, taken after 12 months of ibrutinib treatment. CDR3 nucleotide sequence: TGTGCCAGCAGCGGCCGGACACGAACCTCGAACACTGAAGCTTTCTTT. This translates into CASSGRTRTSNTEAFF.